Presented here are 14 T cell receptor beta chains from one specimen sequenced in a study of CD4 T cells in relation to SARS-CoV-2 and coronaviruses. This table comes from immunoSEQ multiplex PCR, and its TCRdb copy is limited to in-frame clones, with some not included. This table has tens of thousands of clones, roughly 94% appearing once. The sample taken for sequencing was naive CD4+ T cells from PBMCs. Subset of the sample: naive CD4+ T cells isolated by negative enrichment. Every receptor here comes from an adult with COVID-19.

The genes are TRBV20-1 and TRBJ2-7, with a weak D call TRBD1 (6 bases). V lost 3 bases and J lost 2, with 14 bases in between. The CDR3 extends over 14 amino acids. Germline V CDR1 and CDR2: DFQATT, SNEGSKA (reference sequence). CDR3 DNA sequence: TGCAGTGCTAGTTTGGGGGCCAGGGCCTACGAGCAGTACTTC. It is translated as CSASLGARAYEQYF.

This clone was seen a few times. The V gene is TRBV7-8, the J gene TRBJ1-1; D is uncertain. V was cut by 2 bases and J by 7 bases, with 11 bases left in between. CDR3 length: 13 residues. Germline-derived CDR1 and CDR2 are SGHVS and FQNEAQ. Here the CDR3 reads CASSLRTGYEAFF. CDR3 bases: TGTGCCAGCAGCTTACGTACGGGCTATGAAGCTTTCTTT.

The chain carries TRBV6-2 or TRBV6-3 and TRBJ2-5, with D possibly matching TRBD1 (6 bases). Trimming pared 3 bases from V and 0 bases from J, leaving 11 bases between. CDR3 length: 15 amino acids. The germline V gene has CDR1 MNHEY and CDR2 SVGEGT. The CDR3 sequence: CASSYAAGDQETQYF. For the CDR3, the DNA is TGTGCCAGCAGTTATGCCGCAGGGGACCAAGAGACCCAGTACTTC.

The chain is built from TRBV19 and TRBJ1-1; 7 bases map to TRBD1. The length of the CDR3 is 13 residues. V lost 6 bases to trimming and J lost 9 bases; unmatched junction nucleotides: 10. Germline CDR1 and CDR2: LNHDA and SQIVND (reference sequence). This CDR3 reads CASRPRQGRKAFF. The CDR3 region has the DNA TGTGCCAGTAGGCCCAGACAGGGTAGGAAAGCTTTCTTT.

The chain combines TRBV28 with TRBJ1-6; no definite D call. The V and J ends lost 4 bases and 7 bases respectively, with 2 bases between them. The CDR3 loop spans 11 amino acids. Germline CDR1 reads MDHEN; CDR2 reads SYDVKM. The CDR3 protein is CASSSNSPLHF. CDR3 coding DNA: TGTGCCAGCAGTTCAAATTCACCCCTCCACTTT.

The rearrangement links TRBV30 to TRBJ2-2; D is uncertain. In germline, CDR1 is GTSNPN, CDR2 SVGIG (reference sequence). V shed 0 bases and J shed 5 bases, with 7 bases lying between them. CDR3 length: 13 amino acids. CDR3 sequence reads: CAWSVRKTGELFF. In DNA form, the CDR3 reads TGTGCCTGGAGTGTACGCAAAACCGGGGAGCTGTTTTTT.

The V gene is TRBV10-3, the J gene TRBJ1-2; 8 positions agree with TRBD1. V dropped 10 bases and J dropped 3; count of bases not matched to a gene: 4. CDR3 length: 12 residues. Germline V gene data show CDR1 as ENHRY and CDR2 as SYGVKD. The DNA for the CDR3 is TGTGCCACCGGACAGGGAGACTATGGCTACACCTTC. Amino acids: CATGQGDYGYTF.

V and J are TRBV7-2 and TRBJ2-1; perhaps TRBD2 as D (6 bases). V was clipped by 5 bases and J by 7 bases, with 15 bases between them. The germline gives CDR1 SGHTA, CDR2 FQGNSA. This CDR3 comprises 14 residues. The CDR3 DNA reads TGTGCCAGCAGCCGCGGGTTAGCGGAAAATGAGCAGTTCTTC. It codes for CASSRGLAENEQFF.

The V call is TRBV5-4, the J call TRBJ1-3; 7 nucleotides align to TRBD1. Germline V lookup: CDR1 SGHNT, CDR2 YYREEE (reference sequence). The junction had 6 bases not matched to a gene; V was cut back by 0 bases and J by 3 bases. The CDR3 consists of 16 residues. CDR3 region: CASSLGDRASGNTIYF. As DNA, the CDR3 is TGTGCCAGCAGCTTGGGAGACAGGGCGAGTGGAAACACCATATATTTT. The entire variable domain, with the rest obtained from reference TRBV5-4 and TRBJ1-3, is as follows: ETGVTQSPTHLIKTRGQQVTLRCSSQSGHNTVSWYQQALGQGPQFIFQYYREEENGRGNFPPRFSGLQFPNYSSELNVNALELDDSALYLCASSLGDRASGNTIYFGEGSWLTVV.

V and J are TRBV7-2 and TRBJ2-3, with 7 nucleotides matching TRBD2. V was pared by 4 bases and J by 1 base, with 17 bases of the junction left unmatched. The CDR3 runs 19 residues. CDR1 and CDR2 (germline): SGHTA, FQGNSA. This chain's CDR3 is CASSYLPLGREVGTDTQYF. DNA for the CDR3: TGTGCCAGCAGCTACCTCCCATTGGGGAGGGAGGTCGGCACAGATACGCAGTATTTT.

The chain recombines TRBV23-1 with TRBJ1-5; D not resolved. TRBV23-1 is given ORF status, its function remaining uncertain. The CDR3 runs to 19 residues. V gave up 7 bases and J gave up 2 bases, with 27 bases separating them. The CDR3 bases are TGCGCCAGCACCTTTAAGATTCCCTCGAGAATTCTTCGCAATCAGCCCCAGCATTTT. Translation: CASTFKIPSRILRNQPQHF.

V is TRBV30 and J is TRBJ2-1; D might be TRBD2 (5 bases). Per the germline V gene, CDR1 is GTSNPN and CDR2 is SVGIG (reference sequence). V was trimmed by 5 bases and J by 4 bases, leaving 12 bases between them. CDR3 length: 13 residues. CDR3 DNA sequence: TGTGCCTGGGAAAGTGGAGGATACAATGAGCAGTTCTTC. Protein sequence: CAWESGGYNEQFF.

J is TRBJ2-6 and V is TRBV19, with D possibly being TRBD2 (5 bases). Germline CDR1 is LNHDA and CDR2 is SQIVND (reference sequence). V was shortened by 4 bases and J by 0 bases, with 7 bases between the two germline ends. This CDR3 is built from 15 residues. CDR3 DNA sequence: TGTGCCAGTAGTACGGGGATCTCTGGGGCCAACGTCCTGACTTTC. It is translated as CASSTGISGANVLTF.

CDR3 residues: CASSLISGGEPQHF. In DNA, the CDR3 is TGTGCCAGCAGTTTAATTTCCGGGGGCGAGCCCCAGCATTTT. J is TRBJ1-5 and V is TRBV28; D is perhaps TRBD1 (6 bases). The V gene's germline CDR1 is MDHEN and CDR2 SYDVKM. The CDR3 runs to 14 residues. Trimming cost V 2 bases and J 8 bases, with 13 bases left between them.